This record covers a single T cell receptor beta chain. This entry comes from a study of T-cell memory formation after mild COVID-19. Germline values: CDR1 LGHNT, CDR2 FRNRAP. Trimming pared 5 bases from V and 5 bases from J, leaving 15 bases between. The CDR3 is 14 amino acids. Each CDR3 protein is one row after TCRdb ran MiXCR on the 5' RACE reads. The table includes around 110,000 distinct CDR3 sequences, 9.5% to 15% detected once. This receptor was taken from an adult woman who had mild COVID-19 (a few samples of this study predate the infection). Cell type and time point are not known. V gene TRBV12-5 combines with J gene TRBJ2-5; D not resolved. The sequenced material came from PBMCs or a T cell subset sorted from them (not recorded which). This CDR3 reads CASGKPGSGETQYF. DNA of the CDR3: TGTGCTAGTGGTAAACCCGGGTCCGGGGAGACCCAGTACTTC.